This TCR beta chain derives from a study of neurological immune-mediated disorders. As for the cDNA, it was generated by 5'RACE with 10-nucleotide random UMIs. MiXCR, run by TCRdb on the 5' RACE reads, gives a single entry per CDR3 protein. The sample carries under 50,000 distinct CDR3 sequences, around 13% recorded once. This clonotype was counted ten times or more. Time point reported: longitudinal time-point 2. PBMCs stored at -80 C, 2 million in total, were the source of the unsorted libraries. The CDR3 has 14 residues. V was trimmed by 0 bases and J by 6 bases, leaving 9 bases between them. The germline V gene encodes CDR1 SGHRS and CDR2 YFSETQ.

The sequenced sample consisted of PBMCs. This TCR was sampled from a male donor with HTLV-1-associated myelopathy (HAM/TSP). The chain recombines TRBV5-1 with TRBJ1-4; TRBD1 might be the D (6 bases). The CDR3 bases are TGCGCCAGCAGCTTGGAGACAGGAGATGAAAAACTGTTTTTT. Protein sequence: CASSLETGDEKLFF. Full variable domain (outside the CDR3, taken from reference TRBV5-1 and TRBJ1-4): KAGVTQTPRYLIKTRGQQVTLSCSPISGHRSVSWYQQTPGQGLQFLFEYFSETQRNKGNFPGRFSGRQFSNSRSEMNVSTLELGDSALYLCASSLETGDEKLFFGSGTQLSVL.